Following are 30 T cell receptor beta chains from one sample sequenced in a study of blood T cell repertoires in COVID-19 (dated by TCRdb to 2019 to 2021). Receptors were amplified or captured by the immunoSEQ multiplex PCR assay. The clones in this table, taken by TCRdb from immuneACCESS, are in-frame only. Not every clone is retained; where verified, under half of the shortfall comes from an unresolved V gene, and the cause of the rest is unknown. This sample is represented by 65,000 to 80,000 clones; about nine tenths of them were singletons. In total, the top ten clones hold roughly 2% of the sample. Sequenced sample: peripheral blood. Every receptor here comes from a man aged 25 to 45 with acute or convalescent COVID-19.

V and J are TRBV7-2 and TRBJ2-1, with 13 bases aligning to TRBD2. The CDR3 is 19 amino acids. Germline V CDR1 and CDR2: SGHTA, FQGNSA. J was trimmed by 1 base and V by 5 bases; bases with no gene match: 11. The CDR3, as DNA: TGTGCCAGCAGCGCAAAGGGACTAGCGGGAATCGTTTCCTACAATGAGCAGTTCTTC. It codes for CASSAKGLAGIVSYNEQFF.

The rearrangement uses TRBV10-3 and TRBJ2-2, with 9 bases matching TRBD1. V shed 6 bases, J shed 1 base, and the junction held 12 bases outside the gene matches. The germline CDR1 and CDR2 sequences are ENHRY and SYGVKD. The CDR3 is made up of 18 amino acids. In DNA form, the CDR3 reads TGTGCCATCAGAACCGGGACAGGGCAAAATAGGAACACCGGGGAGCTGTTTTTT. Translated, it gives CAIRTGTGQNRNTGELFF.

CDR3 sequence (DNA): TGTGCCAGCAGGACCACTGGGACTCGGAAGGCTGAAGCTTTCTTT. The encoded protein is CASRTTGTRKAEAFF. The chain links TRBV28 to TRBJ1-1; possibly TRBD1 for D (5 bases). This CDR3 contains 15 residues. Germline lookup yields CDR1 MDHEN and CDR2 SYDVKM. Trimming took 6 bases from V and 6 from J, leaving 20 bases between them.

The chain employs TRBV7-2 and TRBJ1-6, with 7 bases matching TRBD1. Trimming cost V 5 bases and J 7 bases; bases outside gene matches: 5. Germline V gene data show CDR1 as SGHTA and CDR2 as FQGNSA. This CDR3 comprises 14 residues. The CDR3 loop is CASSEQGRNSPLHF. The CDR3 DNA reads as TGTGCCAGCAGCGAACAGGGGAGGAATTCACCCCTCCACTTT.

The rearrangement joins TRBV7-2 to TRBJ1-6; TRBD1 aligns across 8 bases. V dropped 5 bases and J dropped 17; count of bases not matched to a gene: 11. Per germline, CDR1 SGHTA and CDR2 FQGNSA. The CDR3 has 13 amino acids. The CDR3 DNA follows: TGTGCCAGCAGCCTAGGGCCGGACAGGGCTTTCCACTTT. It translates to CASSLGPDRAFHF.

The chain uses TRBV5-1 and TRBJ2-1; 9 bases match TRBD1. Germline CDR1 and CDR2: SGHRS and YFSETQ. The junction had 5 bases not matched to a gene; V was cut back by 4 bases and J by 6 bases. The CDR3 has 14 residues. The CDR3 bases are TGCGCCAGCAGCGCGGGACAGGGCACCAATGAGCAGTTCTTC. It is translated as CASSAGQGTNEQFF.

This rearrangement joins TRBV6-6 to TRBJ2-7, with D possibly matching TRBD1 (5 bases). Germline V gene sequence: CDR1 MNHNY, CDR2 SVGAGI (reference sequence). V lost 6 bases to trimming and J lost 3 bases, with 12 bases between them. The CDR3 covers 13 residues. CDR3 residues: CASRSRGSYEQYV. The CDR3 DNA is TGTGCCAGCAGGAGTAGGGGCAGCTACGAGCAGTACGTC.

V and J are TRBV6-5 and TRBJ1-3; D unclear. Trimming removed 8 bases from V and 0 bases from J, with 14 bases in between. This CDR3 is built from 15 residues. CDR1 and CDR2 from the germline V gene are MNHEY and SVGAGI. CDR3 bases: TGTGCCAGCGATGGGAGTTTAAACTCTGGAAACACCATATATTTT. It yields the protein CASDGSLNSGNTIYF.

The gene calls are TRBV5-1 and TRBJ2-1, with 7 bases that match TRBD1. This CDR3 is built from 16 residues. V was clipped by 0 bases and J by 8 bases; unmatched bases: 11. Per germline, CDR1 SGHRS and CDR2 YFSETQ. Written as DNA, the CDR3 is TGCGCCAGCAGCTTGGGACGACAGGGTAGGATTGATGAGCAGTTCTTC. This gives the protein CASSLGRQGRIDEQFF.

The V gene is TRBV3-1 (or the pseudogene TRBV3-2), the J gene TRBJ2-2; 8 positions agree with TRBD2. Per germline, CDR1 LGHDT and CDR2 YNNKEL (reference sequence). Trimming at V came to 4 bases and at J to 1 base, leaving 5 bases not matched to a gene. The CDR3 spans 16 residues. CDR3 residues: CASSRSGLVNTGELFF. For the CDR3, the DNA is TGTGCCAGCAGCCGTTCGGGACTAGTGAACACCGGGGAGCTGTTTTTT.

This chain links TRBV6-2 or TRBV6-3 with TRBJ2-7, with D unclear. The germline V gene encodes CDR1 MNHEY and CDR2 SVGEGT. The CDR3 extends over 14 amino acids. Trimming left V 6 bases short and J 4 bases short, with 16 bases between. The CDR3 spells CASSQLGPLYEQYF. The CDR3 region has the DNA TGTGCCAGCAGCCAACTTGGTCCTCTATACGAGCAGTACTTC.

The V call is TRBV9, the J call TRBJ2-2; D gene unclear. From germline, CDR1 is SGDLS and CDR2 YYNGEE. The CDR3 is made up of 16 amino acids. The V gene lost 0 bases and the J gene lost 2 bases, with 11 bases spanning the gap. CDR3 sequence: CASSVARNSNTGELFF. The CDR3 nucleotides read TGTGCCAGCAGCGTAGCGAGAAATAGCAACACCGGGGAGCTGTTTTTT. The variable domain in full, completed from reference TRBV9 and TRBJ2-2, reads DSGVTQTPKHLITATGQRVTLRCSPRSGDLSVYWYQQSLDQGLQFLIQYYNGEERAKGNILERFSAQQFPDLHSELNLSSLELGDSALYFCASSVARNSNTGELFFGEGSRLTVL.

The DNA of the CDR3 is TGTGCCAGCAGCCCGGGAATGGGCAATCAGCCCCAGCATTTT. The encoded protein is CASSPGMGNQPQHF. The chain carries TRBV4-2 and TRBJ1-5; unclear D gene. CDR1 and CDR2 (germline): LGHNA, YNFKEQ. The V gene lost 4 bases and the J gene lost 2 bases, with 9 bases spanning the gap. CDR3 size: 14 residues.

The V and J genes are TRBV5-1 and TRBJ2-2; the D gene is possibly TRBD1 (6 bases). Per germline, CDR1 SGHRS and CDR2 YFSETQ. Trimming removed 4 bases at V and 0 bases at J, with 13 bases between. CDR3 length: 16 amino acids. The CDR3 coding sequence is TGCGCCAGCAGCCTGGGGGCAGGGACGAACACCGGGGAGCTGTTTTTT. This translates into CASSLGAGTNTGELFF. The full variable domain, in which reference TRBV5-1 and TRBJ2-2 provide the parts outside the CDR3, is KAGVTQTPRYLIKTRGQQVTLSCSPISGHRSVSWYQQTPGQGLQFLFEYFSETQRNKGNFPGRFSGRQFSNSRSEMNVSTLELGDSALYLCASSLGAGTNTGELFFGEGSRLTVL.

The rearrangement joins TRBV7-9 to TRBJ1-1, with D possibly being TRBD1 (6 bases). The V gene's germline CDR1 is SEHNR and CDR2 FQNEAQ (reference sequence). The CDR3 covers 15 residues. V lost 3 bases to trimming and J lost 3 bases, with 14 bases between them. CDR3: CASSLARQGYTEAFF. DNA of the CDR3: TGTGCCAGCAGCTTGGCTAGGCAGGGGTACACTGAAGCTTTCTTT.

This sequence joins TRBV10-3 and TRBJ2-4, with 13 bases matching TRBD2. Germline CDR1 is ENHRY and CDR2 is SYGVKD. V shed 2 bases, J shed 11 bases, and the junction held 0 bases outside the gene matches. This CDR3 has 13 amino acids. The CDR3 nucleotides are TGTGCCATCAGTGAGGGACTAGCGGGGGTTCAGTACTTC. This codes for CAISEGLAGVQYF.

This clone has just one count. The chain joins TRBV19 to TRBJ1-2; maybe TRBD1 (5 bases). V was cut by 7 bases and J by 6 bases, with 12 bases left in between. The CDR3 runs to 12 residues. CDR1 is LNHDA, CDR2 SQIVND, per germline (reference sequence). In nucleotides, the CDR3 is TGTGCCAGTATGAGGGGAGGAGATGGCTACACCTTC. This translates into CASMRGGDGYTF.

The chain recombines TRBV5-1 with TRBJ2-5, with 7 bases that match TRBD1. The V and J ends lost 3 bases and 4 bases, in that order; junction bases with no gene match: 6. This CDR3 spans 14 amino acids. The germline gives CDR1 SGHRS, CDR2 YFSETQ. The CDR3 loop is CASSWVQGIETQYF. The CDR3 DNA reads TGCGCCAGCAGCTGGGTACAGGGGATAGAGACCCAGTACTTC.

This chain links TRBV4-1 with TRBJ2-5, with 9 bases aligning to TRBD2. The CDR3 has 16 amino acids. With 2 bases clipped from V and 1 base from J, the junction kept 5 bases outside the gene matches. The germline V gene encodes CDR1 MGHRA and CDR2 YSYEKL. CDR3 region: CASSQHSGGRQETQYF. The DNA for the CDR3 is TGCGCCAGCAGCCAACATAGCGGGGGACGCCAAGAGACCCAGTACTTC.

The CDR3 spells CASKGGTVTNEQFF. CDR3 nucleotide sequence: TGTGCCAGCAAAGGGGGCACTGTTACTAATGAGCAGTTCTTC. The J gene is TRBJ2-1, the V gene TRBV2, with 7 bases matching TRBD1. V trimming: 7 bases; J trimming: 7 bases; junction bases outside the gene matches: 10. The length of the CDR3 is 14 residues. Looked up from germline, CDR1 is SNHLY and CDR2 is FYNNEI.

The chain carries TRBV5-1 and TRBJ1-2; 8 nucleotides line up with TRBD1. This CDR3 is built from 14 residues. V gave up 0 bases and J gave up 7 bases; unmatched junction bases: 5. CDR1 and CDR2 from the germline V gene are SGHRS and YFSETQ. The CDR3, as DNA: TGCGCCAGCAGCTTGGCAGGGGGCGCGGGTGGCTACACCTTC. Translated: CASSLAGGAGGYTF.

This clone was seen just once. This rearrangement joins TRBV2 to TRBJ1-2; TRBD1 matches 7 bases. This CDR3 has 15 residues. The germline V gene has CDR1 SNHLY and CDR2 FYNNEI. V was pared by 7 bases and J by 4 bases, with 12 bases of the junction left unmatched. This CDR3 reads CASNGLDRVIYGYTF. The CDR3 DNA sequence: TGTGCCAGCAATGGCCTCGACAGGGTAATCTATGGCTACACCTTC. Full variable domain (missing parts from reference TRBV2 and TRBJ1-2): EPEVTQTPSHQVTQMGQEVILRCVPISNHLYFYWYRQILGQKVEFLVSFYNNEISEKSEIFDDQFSVERPDGSNFTLKIRSTKLEDSAMYFCASNGLDRVIYGYTFGSGTRLTVV.

V is TRBV27 and J is TRBJ1-1; tentatively, D is TRBD1 (5 bases). V was clipped by 6 bases and J by 0 bases, with 11 bases between them. The CDR3 spans 14 residues. Germline lookup yields CDR1 MNHEY and CDR2 SMNVEV (reference sequence). For the CDR3, the DNA is TGTGCCAGCAGGATAAAGGGGATGAACACTGAAGCTTTCTTT. Its translation: CASRIKGMNTEAFF.

As for this clone: This sample also contains other DNA sequences that code for the same CDR3. The V call is TRBV24-1, the J call TRBJ1-2, with 10 bases that match TRBD1. This CDR3 has 13 amino acids. CDR1 is KGHDR and CDR2 is SFDVKD in the germline V gene. J gave up 8 bases and V 4 bases, and 3 bases lay outside the gene matches. This chain's CDR3 is CATSEGQGRGYTF. As DNA, the CDR3 is TGTGCCACCAGTGAGGGACAGGGGAGGGGCTACACCTTC.

This chain links TRBV27 with TRBJ2-4, with TRBD2 matching 8 bases. This CDR3 is 16 amino acids long. Germline-derived CDR1 and CDR2 are MNHEY and SMNVEV (reference sequence). The V gene end was trimmed by 5 bases and the J gene end by 6 bases; junction bases not matched to a gene: 12. CDR3 sequence: CASSGVQGGGLNIQYF. The CDR3 DNA follows: TGTGCCAGCAGTGGGGTACAGGGCGGGGGGTTAAACATTCAGTACTTC.

The genes are TRBV28 and TRBJ2-2; the match to TRBD1 covers 7 bases. V was pared by 8 bases and J by 5 bases, with 8 bases of the junction left unmatched. This CDR3 comprises 14 residues. Germline V CDR1 and CDR2: MDHEN, SYDVKM. DNA of the CDR3: TGTGCCAGCCAACGTCCAGGGGGAACCGGGGAGCTGTTTTTT. It encodes CASQRPGGTGELFF.

The V call is TRBV28, the J call TRBJ2-7; D perhaps matches TRBD2 (6 bases). CDR3 length: 15 residues. V was cut by 8 bases and J by 0 bases, with 17 bases left in between. Germline CDR1 reads MDHEN; CDR2 reads SYDVKM. The CDR3 bases are TGTGCCAGCGGGGAGGAAATAAACAGCTCCTACGAGCAGTACGTC. Translation gives CASGEEINSSYEQYV.

The chain couples TRBV30 to TRBJ1-1, with D perhaps matching TRBD1 (6 bases). CDR1 is GTSNPN, CDR2 SVGIG, per germline (reference sequence). CDR3 length equals 16 residues. V was pared by 0 bases and J by 5 bases, with 19 bases between. The CDR3 DNA sequence: TGTGCCTGGAGTGTACCTGCCTCAGGGGTGGGGACTGAAGCTTTCTTT. Its translation is CAWSVPASGVGTEAFF.

The CDR3 here is CATSDLYTDTQYF. CDR3 nucleotide sequence: TGTGCCACCAGTGATCTATACACAGATACGCAGTATTTT. The chain combines TRBV24-1 with TRBJ2-3, with no clear D. Germline V lookup: CDR1 KGHDR, CDR2 SFDVKD. Trimming took off 3 bases at V and 2 bases at J, with 5 bases between the two ends. The CDR3 runs 13 residues.

This chain joins TRBV28 and TRBJ1-1; D possibly corresponds to TRBD1 (6 bases). Looked up from germline, CDR1 is MDHEN and CDR2 is SYDVKM. Deletions cut 5 bases from V and 3 bases from J, with 16 bases between. This CDR3 is 15 amino acids long. The DNA of the CDR3 is TGTGCCAGCAGTGGGTCAGGGGAAGGGGACACTGAAGCTTTCTTT. Its translation is CASSGSGEGDTEAFF.